This T cell receptor beta chain was found in a study of shared clonotypes between healthy human individuals (dated by TCRdb to between 2020 and 2021). Study-wide context: A few men and two women, aged 18 to 49 years, made up the cohort. For each donor, three plates each were used for CD4 naive and CD4 memory, two plates were used for CD8 naive, and one plate was used for CD8 memory. The study deeply sequenced blood TCR repertoires of five healthy adults to estimate repertoire size and the extent of clonotype sharing between individuals. Libraries were prepared and TCR repertoires were sequenced by different laboratories using diverse techniques, in order to increase sequencing depth and limit assay-specific biases. Leukapheresis yielded between about 0.85 and 9.5 billion PBMCs per donor. Overall study outcomes, separate from this receptor: Clonotypes shared by all four sorted-subset donors showed higher generation probabilities than non-shared clonotypes. Because the study included a small number of donors, the genetic and exposure-history diversity represented was limited. Rarefaction of sorted-subset datasets indicated incomplete sequencing despite the large sequencing depth. Naive subsets generally had larger estimated clonotype richness than memory subsets. Sampling was restricted to blood, and TCR repertoires in tissue are likely to differ from TCR repertoires in blood. Pairwise subsampling led to the expectation that sequencing depth would affect the degree of clonotype sharing among donors. When several donors were compared, the shared fraction of clonotypes was 5% to 6.5% for naive CD4, approximately 3.5% for naive CD8, 2% to 2.5% for memory CD4, and 0.4% for memory CD8.

For the CD8 naive samples, CD45RO-negative cells were positively selected for CCR7, yielding a CD45RA+CCR7+ population from which TemRA cells were excluded. Healthy HIV-negative adults with no recently reported acute infections or vaccinations were included as donors. Every donor was a Caucasian adult residing in Nashville, Tennessee, USA. Blood was obtained by leukapheresis, after which PBMCs were separated by Ficoll-Histopaque density gradient centrifugation and cryopreserved in liquid nitrogen vapor phase. Analytical flow cytometry was used to check the purity and quantity of every magnetically sorted T cell population. Genomic DNA was isolated from each sorted fraction and quantified by UV absorbance on a Nanodrop 2000c. Using the deep immunoSEQ assay, multiplex PCR amplified TCR CDR3 regions from genomic DNA. For each cell subset, the extracted genomic DNA was distributed evenly across all wells of several immunoSEQ 96-well plates, and each plate served as one replicate. For sorted subsets, 200 to 250 ng genomic DNA, equal to tens of thousands of T cell genomes, was loaded into each replicate PCR. Purified libraries were quantified with a Qubit 3.0 fluorometer, sized on a Bioanalyzer 2100, and re-quantified with the KAPA Library Quantification kit. A separate single-read 150-cycle Illumina NextSeq 550 flow cell was used to sequence each immunoSEQ 96-well plate. In the source study's methods: Because only junctional sequences without quality scores were contained in the immunoSEQ output, filtering matching that applied to full-length reads could not be performed. Sequences were annotated with PyIR, a Python wrapper for IgBLAST v1.9, and V/J genes and CDR3 were assigned using IMGT germline references. Any read was removed if the V/J assignment was weak (E-value above 1e-6), the CDR3 was missing, or the read contained stop codons, out-of-frame junctions, or ambiguous translated residues. V3J clonotypes were defined as sequences sharing the same inferred V gene, J gene, and CDR3 amino acid sequence. Percentage overlap between repertoires was calculated by dividing the number of shared unique clonotypes by the size of the smaller repertoire. Three approaches were used to assess repertoire richness: RTK rarefaction, the Chao1 estimator, and Recon v2.1 estimates of unobserved clonotypes. Generation probabilities for all TCRbeta clonotypes obtained by the gDNA method from several donors were computed using OLGA. Imported from immuneACCESS, the table was reduced by TCRdb to in-frame sequences with V and J called. These copies leave out some clones; in studies compared against another copy, an unresolved V gene accounts for under half, and the cause of the remainder is not known. V, J and clone size derive from that table, while D and trimming were established from the DNA sequence. The sample records more than 2 million clones, about 93% of which are singletons. About 1.7% of the sample belongs to the ten largest clones.

The CDR3 contains 17 residues, cysteine and phenylalanine counted. Only the CDR3 portion is preserved as DNA: 51 bases, with reading frame beginning at the first base. The junction shows trimming of 0 bases on V and 7 bases on J, and the gene matches do not reach 9 bases of it. Via the germline V gene, CDR1 is KGHSH and CDR2 LQKENI. Concerning this clone: It lacks a known antigen. The sample holds no much larger clone one base away, and base qualities are not on file.

The receptor's source is a man in his late teens or twenties in good health. Some clones in this sample may be carry-over from other donors' samples. Sequenced material: naive CD8+ T cells from PBMCs. Taken with the paper, the label for cell subset or site translates to: CD45RA+CCR7+. Rearrangement joined TRBV18 to TRBJ2-1; 10 bases in the junction line up with TRBD2. CDR3 protein: CASSPPARTSGKNEQFF. The bases read TGTGCCAGCTCACCACCAGCTCGTACTAGCGGGAAAAATGAGCAGTTCTTC.